This TCR beta chain derives from a study of cytomegalovirus exposure and HLA in healthy donors. Study-wide context: Researchers previously reported finding 100 million or so unique TCR beta sequences from around 200 million T cells.

Germline assignment: CDR1 SGHVS and CDR2 FQNEAQ. The CDR3 has 17 amino acids. About this clone: Its antigen is as yet unknown. The junction departs from germline at one end; a sequencing error may be responsible. Additional DNA sequences in this sample encode the identical CDR3.

60 Vbeta and 13 Jbeta primers were used in PCR. Only in-frame clones appear in the TCRdb table, and some are missing; sequencing was by immunoSEQ multiplex PCR. The sample holds about 120,000 clones, roughly 77% seen once. Study results and caveats: Analysis performed later showed TCR beta chains linked to HLA being more clonally expanded than equally common others. In vitro assays verified that a few CMV-associated chains recognized CMV antigens specifically. A link between a missense DCLRE1C variant and TCR beta V- and J-gene trimming emerged from a later analysis.

The chain recombines TRBV7-8 with TRBJ2-6, with D perhaps TRBD1 (6 bases). This receptor was identified in a man between 35 and 55 years old in good health and CMV-seronegative. The specimen sequenced was PBMCs. The CDR3 here is CASSYWDISSGANVLTF. The CDR3 DNA follows: TGTGCCAGCAGCTACTGGGACATAAGCTCTGGGGCCAACGTCCTAACTTTC.